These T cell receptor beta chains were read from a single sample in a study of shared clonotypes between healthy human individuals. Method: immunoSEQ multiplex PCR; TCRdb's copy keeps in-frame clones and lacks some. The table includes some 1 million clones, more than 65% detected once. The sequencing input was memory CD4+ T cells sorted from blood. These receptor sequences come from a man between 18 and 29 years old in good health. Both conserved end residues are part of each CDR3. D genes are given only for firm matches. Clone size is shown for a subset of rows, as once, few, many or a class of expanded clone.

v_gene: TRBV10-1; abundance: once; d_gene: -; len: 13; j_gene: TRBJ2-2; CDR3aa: CASKKGNTGELFF; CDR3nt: TGCGCCAGCAAGAAGGGTAACACCGGGGAGCTGTTTTTT
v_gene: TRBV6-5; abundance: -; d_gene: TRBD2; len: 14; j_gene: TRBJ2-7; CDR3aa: CASSPASGRYEQYF; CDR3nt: TGTGCCAGCAGTCCCGCTAGCGGGAGGTACGAGCAGTACTTC
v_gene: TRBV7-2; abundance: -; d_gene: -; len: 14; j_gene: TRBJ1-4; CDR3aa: CASSLRGSGEKLFF; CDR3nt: TGTGCCAGCAGCCTCAGGGGTAGCGGTGAAAAACTGTTTTTT
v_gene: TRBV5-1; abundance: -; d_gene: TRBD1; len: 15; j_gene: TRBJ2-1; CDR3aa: CASSWTGTGDGEQFF; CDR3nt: TGCGCCAGCAGCTGGACCGGGACAGGAGACGGTGAGCAGTTCTTC
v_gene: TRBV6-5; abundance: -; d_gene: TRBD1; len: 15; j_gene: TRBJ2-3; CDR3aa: CASSRPGQGIDTQYF; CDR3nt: TGTGCCAGCAGCCGCCCGGGACAGGGAATAGATACGCAGTATTTT
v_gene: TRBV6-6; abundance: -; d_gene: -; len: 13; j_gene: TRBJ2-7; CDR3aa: CASQGRPTYEQYF; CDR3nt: TGTGCCAGCCAGGGGCGACCCACCTACGAGCAGTACTTC
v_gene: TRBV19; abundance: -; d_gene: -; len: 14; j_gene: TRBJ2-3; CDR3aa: CASSIWGITDTQYF; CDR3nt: TGTGCCAGTAGTATCTGGGGTATCACAGATACGCAGTATTTT
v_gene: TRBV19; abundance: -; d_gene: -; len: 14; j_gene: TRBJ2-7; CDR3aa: CASTPDSLSYEQYF; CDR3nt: TGTGCCAGTACTCCGGACAGTCTCTCCTACGAGCAGTATTTC
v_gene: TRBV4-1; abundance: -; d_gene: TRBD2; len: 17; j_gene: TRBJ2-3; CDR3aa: CASSQLPWGGGLDTQYF; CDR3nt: TGCGCCAGCAGCCAACTGCCTTGGGGGGGAGGCTTAGATACGCAGTATTTT
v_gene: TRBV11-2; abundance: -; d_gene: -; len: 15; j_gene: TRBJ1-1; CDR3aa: CASSTREIGYTEAFF; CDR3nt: TGTGCCAGCAGCACCAGGGAGATTGGTTACACTGAAGCTTTCTTT
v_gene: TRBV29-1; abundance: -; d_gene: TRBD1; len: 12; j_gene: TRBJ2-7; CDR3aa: CSVHDRGYEQYF; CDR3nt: TGCAGCGTTCACGACAGGGGCTACGAGCAGTACTTC
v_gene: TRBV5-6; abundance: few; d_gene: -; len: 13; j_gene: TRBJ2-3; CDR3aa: CASSLGGVYTQYF; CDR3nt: TGTGCCAGCAGCTTGGGCGGGGTTTATACGCAGTATTTT
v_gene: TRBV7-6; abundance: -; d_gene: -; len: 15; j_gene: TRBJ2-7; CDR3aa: CASSLASPSNYEQYF; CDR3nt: TGTGCCAGCAGCTTAGCTTCTCCTAGTAACTACGAGCAGTACTTC
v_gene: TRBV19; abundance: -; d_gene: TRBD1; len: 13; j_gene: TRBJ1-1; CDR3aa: CATLGQGITEAFF; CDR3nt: TGTGCCACCCTGGGACAGGGGATTACTGAAGCTTTCTTT
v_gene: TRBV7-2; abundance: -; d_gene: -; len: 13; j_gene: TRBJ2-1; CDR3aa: CASSLGTSNEQFF; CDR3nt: TGTGCCAGCAGCTTAGGGACTTCAAATGAGCAGTTCTTC
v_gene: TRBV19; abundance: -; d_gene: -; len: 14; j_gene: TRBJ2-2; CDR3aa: CASSIGRGTGELFF; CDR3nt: TGTGCCAGTAGTATAGGACGGGGAACCGGGGAGCTGTTTTTT
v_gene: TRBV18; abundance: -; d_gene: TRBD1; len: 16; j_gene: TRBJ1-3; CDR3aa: CASSPPGQGAGNTIYF; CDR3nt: TGTGCCAGCTCACCACCTGGACAGGGGGCTGGAAACACCATATATTTT
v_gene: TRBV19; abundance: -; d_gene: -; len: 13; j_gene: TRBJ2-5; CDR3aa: CASSIMQGETQYF; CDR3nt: TGTGCCAGTAGTATAATGCAGGGGGAGACCCAGTACTTC
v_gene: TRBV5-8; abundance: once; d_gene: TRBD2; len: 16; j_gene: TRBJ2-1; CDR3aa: CASSLSSGRIANEQFF; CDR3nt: TGTGCCAGCAGCTTGTCTAGCGGGAGAATCGCCAATGAGCAGTTCTTC
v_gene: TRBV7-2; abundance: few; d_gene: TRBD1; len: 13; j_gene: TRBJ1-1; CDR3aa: CASSSQGAPQAFF; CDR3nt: TGTGCCAGCAGCTCACAGGGGGCTCCGCAAGCTTTCTTT
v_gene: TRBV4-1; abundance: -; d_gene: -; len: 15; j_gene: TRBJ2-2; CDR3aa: CASSQEGGQGSWLFF; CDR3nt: TGCGCCAGCAGCCAAGAAGGTGGGCAGGGGAGTTGGCTGTTTTTT
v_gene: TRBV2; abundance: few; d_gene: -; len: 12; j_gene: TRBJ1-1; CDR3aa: CASSAFFTEAFF; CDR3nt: TGTGCCAGCAGTGCGTTTTTCACTGAAGCTTTCTTT
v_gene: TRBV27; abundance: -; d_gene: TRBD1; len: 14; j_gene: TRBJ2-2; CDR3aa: CASGQGPFTGELFF; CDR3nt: TGTGCCAGCGGACAGGGTCCCTTCACCGGGGAGCTGTTTTTT
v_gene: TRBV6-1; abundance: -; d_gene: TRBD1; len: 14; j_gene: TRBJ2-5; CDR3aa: CASSIGTGKETQYF; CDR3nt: TGTGCCAGCAGCATAGGGACAGGGAAAGAGACCCAGTACTTC
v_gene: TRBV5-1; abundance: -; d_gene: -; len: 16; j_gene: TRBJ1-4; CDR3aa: CASSLANGTRNEKLFF; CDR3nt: TGCGCCAGCAGCTTGGCCAACGGGACCAGAAATGAAAAACTGTTTTTT
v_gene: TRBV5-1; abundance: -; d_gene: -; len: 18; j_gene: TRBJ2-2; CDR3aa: CASSMGFGSGPYAGELFF; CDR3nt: TGCGCCAGCAGCATGGGGTTCGGGAGCGGCCCATACGCCGGGGAGCTGTTTTTT
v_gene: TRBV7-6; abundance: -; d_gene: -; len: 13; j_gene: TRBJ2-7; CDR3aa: CASSPRTSYEQYF; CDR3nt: TGTGCCAGCAGCCCCCGGACAAGCTACGAGCAGTACTTC
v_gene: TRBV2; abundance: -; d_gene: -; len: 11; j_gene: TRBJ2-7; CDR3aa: CASSTRGEQYF; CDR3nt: TGTGCCAGCAGTACTAGGGGCGAGCAGTACTTC
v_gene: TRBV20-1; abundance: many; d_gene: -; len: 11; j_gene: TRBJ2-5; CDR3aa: CSAWWGETQYF; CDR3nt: TGCAGTGCCTGGTGGGGAGAGACCCAGTACTTC
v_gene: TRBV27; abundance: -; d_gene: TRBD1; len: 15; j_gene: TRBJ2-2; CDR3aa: CASSQGQGWTGELFF; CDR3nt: TGTGCCAGCAGTCAAGGACAGGGGTGGACCGGGGAGCTGTTTTTT
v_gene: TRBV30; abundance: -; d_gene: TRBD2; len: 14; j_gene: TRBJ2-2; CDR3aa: CAWRTSGNTGELFF; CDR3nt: TGTGCCTGGCGGACTAGCGGGAACACCGGGGAGCTGTTTTTT
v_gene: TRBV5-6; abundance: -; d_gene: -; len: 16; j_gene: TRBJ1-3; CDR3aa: CASSLGSISSGNTIYF; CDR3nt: TGTGCCAGCAGCTTGGGTAGCATCTCCTCTGGAAACACCATATATTTT
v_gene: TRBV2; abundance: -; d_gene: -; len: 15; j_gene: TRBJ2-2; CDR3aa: CASSESHTGAGELFF; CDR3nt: TGTGCCAGCAGTGAATCACACACTGGGGCCGGGGAGCTGTTTTTT
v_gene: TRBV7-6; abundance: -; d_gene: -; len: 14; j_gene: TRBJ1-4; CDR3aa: CASSPGGTGRKLFF; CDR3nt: TGTGCCAGCAGCCCCGGGGGTACAGGCCGAAAACTGTTTTTT
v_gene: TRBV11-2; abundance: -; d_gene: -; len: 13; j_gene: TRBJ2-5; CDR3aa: CASSPPGRETQYF; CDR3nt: TGTGCCAGCAGCCCCCCGGGTCGAGAGACCCAGTACTTC
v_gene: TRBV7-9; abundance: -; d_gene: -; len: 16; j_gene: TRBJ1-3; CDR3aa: CASSIFGVSAGNTIYF; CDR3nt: TGTGCCAGCAGCATATTTGGGGTTTCAGCTGGAAACACCATATATTTT
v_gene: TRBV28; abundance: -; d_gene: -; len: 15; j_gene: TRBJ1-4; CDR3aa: CASSSLGLSGEKLFF; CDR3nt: TGTGCCAGCAGTTCACTGGGGCTTTCAGGAGAAAAACTGTTTTTT
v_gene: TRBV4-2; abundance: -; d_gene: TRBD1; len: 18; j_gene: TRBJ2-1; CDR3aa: CASSQDPAWTGVYNEQFF; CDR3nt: TGTGCCAGCAGCCAAGATCCGGCATGGACAGGGGTTTACAATGAGCAGTTCTTC
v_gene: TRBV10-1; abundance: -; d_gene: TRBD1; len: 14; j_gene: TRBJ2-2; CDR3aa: CASSMTGTGGELFF; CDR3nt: TGCGCCAGCAGCATGACAGGGACGGGCGGGGAGCTGTTTTTT
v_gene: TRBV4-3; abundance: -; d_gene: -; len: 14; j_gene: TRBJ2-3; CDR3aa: CASSSDGVPDTQYF; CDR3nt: TGCGCCAGCAGCTCGGATGGGGTCCCGGATACGCAGTATTTT
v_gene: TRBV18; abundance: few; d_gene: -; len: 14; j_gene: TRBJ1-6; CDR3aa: CASSLGTENSPLHF; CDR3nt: TGTGCCAGCTCACTGGGGACGGAGAATTCACCCCTCCACTTT
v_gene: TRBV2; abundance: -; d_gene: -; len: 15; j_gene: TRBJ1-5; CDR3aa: CASSPVANSNQPQHF; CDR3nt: TGTGCCAGCAGTCCCGTTGCCAATAGCAATCAGCCCCAGCATTTT
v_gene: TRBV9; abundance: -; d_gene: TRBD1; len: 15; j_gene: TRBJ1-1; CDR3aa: CASSPTGVSATEAFF; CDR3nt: TGTGCCAGCAGCCCAACAGGGGTTTCGGCCACTGAAGCTTTCTTT
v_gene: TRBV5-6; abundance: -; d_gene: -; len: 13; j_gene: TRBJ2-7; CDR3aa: CASSLFDVYEQYF; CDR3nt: TGTGCCAGCAGCTTGTTCGATGTCTACGAGCAGTACTTC
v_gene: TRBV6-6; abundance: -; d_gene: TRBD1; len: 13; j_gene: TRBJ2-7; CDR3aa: CASSTDRAYEQYF; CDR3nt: TGTGCCAGCAGCACGGACAGGGCCTACGAGCAGTACTTC
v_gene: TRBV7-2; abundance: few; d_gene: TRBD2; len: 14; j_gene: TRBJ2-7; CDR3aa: CASSFQTSGGKLEF; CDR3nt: TGTGCCAGCAGCTTTCAGACTAGCGGGGGTAAATTAGAATTC
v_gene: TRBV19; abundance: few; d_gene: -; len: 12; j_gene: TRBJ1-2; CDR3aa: CASSLKGAGYTF; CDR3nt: TGTGCCAGTAGTTTAAAAGGGGCTGGCTACACCTTC
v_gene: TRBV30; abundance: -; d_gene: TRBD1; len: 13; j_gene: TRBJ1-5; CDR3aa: CAWTGGGNQPQHF; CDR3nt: TGTGCCTGGACAGGGGGCGGCAATCAGCCCCAGCATTTT
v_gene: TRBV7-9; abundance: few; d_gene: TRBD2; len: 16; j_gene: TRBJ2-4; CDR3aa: CASSRGGLADKDIQYF; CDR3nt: TGTGCCAGCAGCCGCGGCGGACTAGCGGATAAGGACATTCAGTACTTC
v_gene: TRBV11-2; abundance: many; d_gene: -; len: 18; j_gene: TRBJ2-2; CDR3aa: CASSFSGSVWRDTGELFF; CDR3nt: TGTGCCAGCAGCTTCTCCGGTTCTGTCTGGAGGGACACCGGGGAGCTGTTTTTT
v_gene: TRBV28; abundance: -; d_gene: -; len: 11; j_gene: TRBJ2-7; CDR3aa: CASSSGYEQYF; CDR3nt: TGTGCCAGCAGCAGCGGCTACGAGCAGTACTTC
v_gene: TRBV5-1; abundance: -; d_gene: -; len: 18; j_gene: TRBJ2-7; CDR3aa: CASSLGGTRTSGLDEQYF; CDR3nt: TGCGCCAGCAGCTTGGGGGGGACCCGGACATCGGGCCTCGACGAGCAGTACTTC
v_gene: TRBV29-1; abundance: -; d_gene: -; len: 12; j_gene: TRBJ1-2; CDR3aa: CSVEQGNYGYTF; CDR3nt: TGCAGCGTAGAACAGGGAAACTATGGCTACACCTTC
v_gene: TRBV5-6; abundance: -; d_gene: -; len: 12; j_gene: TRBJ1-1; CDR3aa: CASSVGTVEAFF; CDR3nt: TGTGCCAGCAGCGTCGGGACGGTCGAAGCTTTCTTT
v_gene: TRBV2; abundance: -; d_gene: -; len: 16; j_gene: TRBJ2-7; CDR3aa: CASSESVLGPLAEQYF; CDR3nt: TGTGCCAGCAGTGAATCGGTGTTGGGTCCCCTCGCCGAGCAGTACTTC
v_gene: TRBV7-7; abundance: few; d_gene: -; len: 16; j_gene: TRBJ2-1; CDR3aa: CASSLGGPGPYNEQFF; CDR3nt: TGTGCTAGCAGCTTAGGAGGACCGGGCCCCTACAATGAGCAGTTCTTC
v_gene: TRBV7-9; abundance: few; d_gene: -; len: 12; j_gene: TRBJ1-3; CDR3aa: CASQGPGNTIYF; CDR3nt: TGTGCCAGCCAGGGGCCTGGAAACACCATATATTTT
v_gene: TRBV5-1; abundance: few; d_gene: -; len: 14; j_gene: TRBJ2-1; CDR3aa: CASSFMGSGDEQFF; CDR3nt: TGCGCCAGCAGCTTTATGGGAAGCGGAGATGAGCAGTTCTTC
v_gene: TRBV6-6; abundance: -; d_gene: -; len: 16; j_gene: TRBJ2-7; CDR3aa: CASSSRGATLGYEQYF; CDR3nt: TGTGCCAGCAGTTCCCGGGGGGCTACTTTGGGCTACGAGCAGTACTTC